This TCR beta chain is drawn from a study of blood T cell repertoires in COVID-19 (dated by TCRdb to 2020 to 2022). As for the study more broadly: The collaborator samples originated in the United States, Italy and Spain and spanned the acute and convalescent phases of COVID-19. The prospective study material was composed of cDNA or gDNA derived from T cells, B-cell-depleted T cells, or PBMCs. Deeply sampled blood TCRbeta repertoires from subjects exposed to, actively infected with, or recovered from COVID-19 were included in the dataset. A freely available public database, intended as a resource for researchers studying the immune response to SARS-CoV-2, is where the repertoires were released. The samples were drawn from two sources: the first 160 participants of the ongoing ImmuneRACE study, and some 1,300 subjects contributed by 6 global collaborators. Nearly every sample came with metadata listing a de-identified subject ID, COVID-19 status, age in years and sex. HLA class I and class II types, where available, came from metadata supplied by the sample provider rather than from assay-based typing. Results the study describes overall, beyond this receptor: How much clinical and demographic metadata was included differed by source and by participant, and the metadata was provided uncurated.

In the prospective study, participants were roughly 18 to 100 years old, resided in 20 to 30 geographic areas of the United States, and were enrolled through a virtual design. Cohort assignment in the prospective study relied on participant-reported clinical history from a screening survey and a study questionnaire. Recovered participants in ImmuneRACE Cohort 3 were defined by two consecutive negative NP/OP PCR tests, clearance by a healthcare professional, or resolution of symptoms. Each participant in the prospective study had whole blood, serum and a nasopharyngeal or oropharyngeal swab collected by mobile phlebotomists. Participants in the prospective study had the option to provide additional blood draws and questionnaires over a roughly two-month period. Before DNA extraction, blood samples from the prospective study were shipped at room temperature or frozen. TCRbeta CDR3 regions were amplified from genomic DNA using the immunoSEQ Assay, a bias-controlled multiplex PCR. The authors processed their data as follows. Within the assay, amplification of reference gene primers was used to estimate how many nucleated cells each sample contained. To quantify the absolute abundance of each unique TCRbeta CDR3 rearrangement, sequence reads were collapsed and filtered. For each sample, productive Simpson clonality was calculated by taking the square root of Simpson's diversity index across productive rearrangements. TCRdb provides this immuneACCESS table in a form limited to in-frame rearrangements. Some clones are lacking; in checked studies, under half of them reflect an unresolved V gene, and why the rest are absent is not known. V and J calls and clone size follow that table, whereas D and trimming were derived from the DNA. The sample table contains approximately 470,000 clones; only one count was recorded for 75% to 90% of them. Together, the top ten hold roughly 0.7% of the sample.

V sheds 0 bases and J sheds 10 bases, leaving 15 bases between their ends. The germline V gene (reference sequence) gives CDR1 as GTSNPN and CDR2 as SVGIG. The CDR3 has 14 amino acids, counting the end cysteine and phenylalanine. Only CDR3 DNA remains: 42 bases, in frame from the first base. This clone was seen once. Its antigen target is currently unknown. Per-nucleotide qualities are absent, and no much larger clonotype sits a single base away. The receptor was isolated from a woman between 18 and 29 years old who had recovered from COVID-19. The rearranged segments are TRBV30 and TRBJ1-4, with no confident D gene call. Sequenced material: PBMCs or T cells enriched from blood (not recorded which). The CDR3 protein is CAWSVDVEGGKLFF. Here is the DNA: TGTGCCTGGAGTGTGGATGTTGAGGGAGGAAAACTGTTTTTT.